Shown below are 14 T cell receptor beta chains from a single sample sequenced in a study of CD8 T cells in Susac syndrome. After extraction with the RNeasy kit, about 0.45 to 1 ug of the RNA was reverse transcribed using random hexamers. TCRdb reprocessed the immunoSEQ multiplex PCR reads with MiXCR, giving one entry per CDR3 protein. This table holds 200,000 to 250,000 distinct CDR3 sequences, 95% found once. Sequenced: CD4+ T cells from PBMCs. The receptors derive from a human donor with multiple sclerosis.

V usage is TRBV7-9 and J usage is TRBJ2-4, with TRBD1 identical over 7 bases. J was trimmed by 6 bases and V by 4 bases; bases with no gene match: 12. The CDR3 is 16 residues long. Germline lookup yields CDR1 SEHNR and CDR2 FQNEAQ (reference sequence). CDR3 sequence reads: CASSSTTGSRVNIQYF. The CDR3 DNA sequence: TGTGCCAGCAGCTCTACGACAGGGTCTAGGGTAAACATTCAGTACTTC. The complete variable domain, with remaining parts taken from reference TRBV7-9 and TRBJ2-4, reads DTGVSQNPRHKITKRGQNVTFRCDPISEHNRLYWYRQTLGQGPEFLTYFQNEAQLEKSRLLSDRFSAERPKGSFSTLEIQRTEQGDSAMYLCASSSTTGSRVNIQYFGAGTRLSVL.

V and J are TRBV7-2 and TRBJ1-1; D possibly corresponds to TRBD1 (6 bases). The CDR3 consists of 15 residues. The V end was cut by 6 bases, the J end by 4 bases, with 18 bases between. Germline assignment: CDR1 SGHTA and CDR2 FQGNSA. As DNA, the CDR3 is TGTGCCAGCAGACCAAACAGGGATAGGATCACTGAAGCTTTCTTT. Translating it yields CASRPNRDRITEAFF.

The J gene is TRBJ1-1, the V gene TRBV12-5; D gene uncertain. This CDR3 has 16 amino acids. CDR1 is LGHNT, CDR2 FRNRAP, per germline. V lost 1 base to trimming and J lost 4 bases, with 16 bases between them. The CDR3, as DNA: TGTGCTAGTGGTTTGGCCGGAGGGTTGGTGGGCACTGAAGCTTTCTTT. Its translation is CASGLAGGLVGTEAFF.

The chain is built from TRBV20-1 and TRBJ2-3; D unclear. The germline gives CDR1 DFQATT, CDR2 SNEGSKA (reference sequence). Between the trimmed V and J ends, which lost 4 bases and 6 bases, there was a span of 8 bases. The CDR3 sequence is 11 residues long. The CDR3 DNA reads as TGCAGTGCTACCCTGGCGGATACGCAGTATTTT. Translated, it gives CSATLADTQYF.

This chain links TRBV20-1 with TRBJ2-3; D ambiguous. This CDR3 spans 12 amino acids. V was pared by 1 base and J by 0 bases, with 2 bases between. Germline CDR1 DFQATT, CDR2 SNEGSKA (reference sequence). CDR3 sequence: CSARVSTDTQYF. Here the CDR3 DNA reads TGCAGTGCTAGAGTTAGCACAGATACGCAGTATTTT.

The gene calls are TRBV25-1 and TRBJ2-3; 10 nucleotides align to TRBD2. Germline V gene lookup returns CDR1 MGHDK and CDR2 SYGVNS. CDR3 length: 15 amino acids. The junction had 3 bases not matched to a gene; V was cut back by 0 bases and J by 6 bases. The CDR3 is CASSEYLAGADTQYF. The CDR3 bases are TGTGCCAGCAGTGAATACCTAGCGGGAGCGGATACGCAGTATTTT.

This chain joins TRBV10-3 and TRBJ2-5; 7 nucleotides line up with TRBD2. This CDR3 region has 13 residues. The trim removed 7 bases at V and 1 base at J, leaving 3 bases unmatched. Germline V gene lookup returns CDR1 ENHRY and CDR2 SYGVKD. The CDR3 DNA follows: TGTGCCATCAAACCTAGCGGCCAAGAGACCCAGTACTTC. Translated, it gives CAIKPSGQETQYF.

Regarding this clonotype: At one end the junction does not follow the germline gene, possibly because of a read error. CDR3 nucleotide sequence: TGTGCCAGCAGTTTAGGTGGGAGGATTGTCTTC. It translates to CASSLGGRIVF. The V and J genes are TRBV6-5 and TRBJ2-1; a weak D match, TRBD2 (6 bases). Germline V CDR1 and CDR2: MNHEY, SVGAGI. The CDR3 runs 11 residues.

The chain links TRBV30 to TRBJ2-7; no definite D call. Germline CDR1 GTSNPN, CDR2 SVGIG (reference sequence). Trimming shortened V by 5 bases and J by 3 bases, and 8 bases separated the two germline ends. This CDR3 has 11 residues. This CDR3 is CAWGEIYEQYF. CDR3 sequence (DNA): TGTGCCTGGGGGGAAATCTACGAGCAGTACTTC.

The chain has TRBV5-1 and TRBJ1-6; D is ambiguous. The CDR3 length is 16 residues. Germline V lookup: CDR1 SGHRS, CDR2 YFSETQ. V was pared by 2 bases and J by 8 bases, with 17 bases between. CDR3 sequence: CASSFTAGPLDSPLHF. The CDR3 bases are TGCGCCAGCAGCTTCACAGCAGGCCCCCTGGATTCACCCCTCCACTTT.

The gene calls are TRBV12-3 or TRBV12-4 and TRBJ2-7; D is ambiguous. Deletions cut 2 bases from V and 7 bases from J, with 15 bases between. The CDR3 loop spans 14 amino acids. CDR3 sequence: CASSLMARLSEQYF. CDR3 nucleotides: TGTGCCAGCAGTTTAATGGCCCGCCTAAGTGAGCAGTACTTC.

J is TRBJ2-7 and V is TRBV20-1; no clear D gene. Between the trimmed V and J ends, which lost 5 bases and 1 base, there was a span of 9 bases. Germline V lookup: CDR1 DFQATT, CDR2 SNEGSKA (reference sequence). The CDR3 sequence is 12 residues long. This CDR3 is CSAPTESYEQYF. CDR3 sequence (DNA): TGCAGTGCTCCTACAGAGTCCTACGAGCAGTACTTC.

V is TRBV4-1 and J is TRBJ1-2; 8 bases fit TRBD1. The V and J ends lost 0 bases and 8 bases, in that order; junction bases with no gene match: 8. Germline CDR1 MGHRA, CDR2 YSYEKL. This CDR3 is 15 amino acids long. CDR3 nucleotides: TGCGCCAGCAGCCAAGACCGGGACAGGAATCGAGGCTACACCTTC. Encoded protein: CASSQDRDRNRGYTF.

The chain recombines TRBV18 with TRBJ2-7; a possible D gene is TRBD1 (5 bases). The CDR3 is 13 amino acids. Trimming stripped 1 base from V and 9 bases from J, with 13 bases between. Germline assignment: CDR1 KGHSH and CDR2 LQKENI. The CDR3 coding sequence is TGTGCCAGCTCACCACGACAGCCTCTGGGGCAGTACTTC. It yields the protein CASSPRQPLGQYF.